This T cell receptor beta chain was recorded in a study of spatial heterogeneity in lung cancer. Study background: Median follow-up for sequenced PBMC samples was about two years after resection, when such samples existed.

From germline, CDR1 is PRHDT and CDR2 FYEKMQ (reference sequence). Unmatched junction bases numbered 4, after V lost 6 bases and J lost 6 bases. The CDR3 contains 15 residues. Every molecule of TCR cDNA had its own unique molecular identifier. MiXCR was run by TCRdb on the 5' RACE reads, yielding one entry per CDR3 protein. Here the sample spans approximately 43,000 distinct CDR3 sequences, roughly a tenth being singletons. This clonotype was seen a handful of times. The time point was: blood at routine non-recurrence follow-up after resection. Tumor, nontumor lung or frozen PBMC supplied whole RNA, sequenced without sorting.

The sequence was obtained from a female donor with early-stage non-small cell lung cancer. This chain joins TRBV13 and TRBJ2-2; 13 bases are shared with TRBD2. The input for sequencing was PBMCs, taken at follow-up. The CDR3 nucleotides are TGTGCCAGCAGACGACTAGCGGGGGGCTCCGGGGAGCTGTTTTTT. Amino acid sequence: CASRRLAGGSGELFF.